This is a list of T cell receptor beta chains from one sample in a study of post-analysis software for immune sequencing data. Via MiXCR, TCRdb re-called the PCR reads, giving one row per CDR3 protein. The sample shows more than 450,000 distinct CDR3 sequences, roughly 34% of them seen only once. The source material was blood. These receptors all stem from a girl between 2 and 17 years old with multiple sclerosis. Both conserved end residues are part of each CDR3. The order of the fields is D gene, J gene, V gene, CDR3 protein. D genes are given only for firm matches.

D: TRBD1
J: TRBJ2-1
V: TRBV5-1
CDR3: CASSLGQGASFEQFF

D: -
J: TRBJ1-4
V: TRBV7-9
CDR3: CASSFFGRGKEKLFF

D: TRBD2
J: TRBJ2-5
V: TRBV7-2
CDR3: CASRLGLAGQETQYF

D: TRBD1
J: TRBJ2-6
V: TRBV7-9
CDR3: CASSLPGQGNYGANALTF

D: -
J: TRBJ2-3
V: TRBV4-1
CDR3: CASSQVFGDTQYF

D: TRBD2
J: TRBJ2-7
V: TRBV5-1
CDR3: CASSLGGVAGSYEQYF

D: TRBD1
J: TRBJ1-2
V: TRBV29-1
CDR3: CSVEGRDRANYGYTF

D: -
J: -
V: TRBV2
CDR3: CASSEAGVGTQYF

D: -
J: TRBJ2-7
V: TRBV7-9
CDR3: CASSFDLGSSEQYF

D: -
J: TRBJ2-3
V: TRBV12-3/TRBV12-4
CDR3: CASNHWNTDTQYF

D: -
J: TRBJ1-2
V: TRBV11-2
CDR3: CASSDRRVVNGYTF

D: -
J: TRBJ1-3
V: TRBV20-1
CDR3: CSAQSGTVKNTIYF

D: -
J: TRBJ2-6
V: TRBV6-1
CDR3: CASSARTLSSGANVLTF

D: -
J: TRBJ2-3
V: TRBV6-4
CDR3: CASSDRDQYF

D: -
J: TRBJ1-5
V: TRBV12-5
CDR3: CASGATGRATTGVNSNQPQHF